These T cell receptor beta chains were read from a single sample in a study of blood T cell repertoires in COVID-19. Clones were read by immunoSEQ multiplex PCR, and TCRdb kept only the in-frame ones, dropping some. The data show roughly 430,000 clones, roughly 87% seen once. Specimen: PBMCs or T cells enriched from blood (not recorded which). The receptors were sampled from a woman in her forties with acute COVID-19. CDR3s include the opening cysteine and the closing phenylalanine or tryptophan. D genes are given only for firm matches. Size values are once, few and many counts, or a class for expanded clones, and some rows have none.

d_gene: -; j_gene: TRBJ1-4; abundance: -; v_gene: TRBV6-2/TRBV6-3; CDR3nt: TGTGCCAGCAGTTACCATACTGGACAGTTTGCCGCAACTAATGAAAAACTGTTTTTT; CDR3aa: CASSYHTGQFAATNEKLFF
d_gene: -; j_gene: TRBJ1-3; abundance: once; v_gene: TRBV5-1; CDR3nt: TGCGCCAGCAGCATAGACAGTCCTGGAAACACCATATATTTT; CDR3aa: CASSIDSPGNTIYF
d_gene: -; j_gene: TRBJ1-2; abundance: once; v_gene: TRBV6-5; CDR3nt: TGTGCCAGCAGTTCCCAGGTTGAAATCGGCTACACCTTC; CDR3aa: CASSSQVEIGYTF
d_gene: TRBD1; j_gene: TRBJ1-2; abundance: -; v_gene: TRBV7-8; CDR3nt: TGTGCCAGCAGCCCCGGGACAGTGCCCTCCTATGGCTACACCTTC; CDR3aa: CASSPGTVPSYGYTF
d_gene: TRBD2; j_gene: TRBJ2-1; abundance: -; v_gene: TRBV5-1; CDR3nt: TGCGCCAGCAGCTTATTGGGGACTAGCTTTAATGAGCAGTTCTTC; CDR3aa: CASSLLGTSFNEQFF
d_gene: -; j_gene: TRBJ2-3; abundance: -; v_gene: TRBV6-5; CDR3nt: TGTGCCGCCCACACAGGGTTAGGCACAGATACGCAGTATTTT; CDR3aa: CAAHTGLGTDTQYF
d_gene: TRBD1; j_gene: TRBJ2-7; abundance: -; v_gene: TRBV5-1; CDR3nt: TGCGCCAGCAGCTGGCGAGGACAGGTCTACGAGCAGTACTTC; CDR3aa: CASSWRGQVYEQYF
d_gene: TRBD2; j_gene: TRBJ2-1; abundance: -; v_gene: TRBV5-4; CDR3nt: TGTGCCAGCAGCCCGCGAACGACTAGCGGGTACAATGAGCAGTTCTTC; CDR3aa: CASSPRTTSGYNEQFF
d_gene: TRBD1; j_gene: TRBJ1-2; abundance: -; v_gene: TRBV6-2/TRBV6-3; CDR3nt: TGTGCCAGCAGTTCCAGGACAGGGGGCAGCTATGGCTACACCTTC; CDR3aa: CASSSRTGGSYGYTF
d_gene: TRBD2; j_gene: TRBJ2-1; abundance: -; v_gene: TRBV7-9; CDR3nt: TGTGCCAGCAGCTTAGGGGTAGCGGGGGTCGCCTACAATGAGCAGTTCTTC; CDR3aa: CASSLGVAGVAYNEQFF
d_gene: TRBD1; j_gene: TRBJ1-1; abundance: -; v_gene: TRBV5-1; CDR3nt: TGCGCCAGCAGCCTGGACAGGGGGCGTACTGAAGCTTTCTTT; CDR3aa: CASSLDRGRTEAFF
d_gene: -; j_gene: TRBJ2-1; abundance: -; v_gene: TRBV30; CDR3nt: TGTGCCTGGAGTCCACGTGGGGCAGGGCAACAGTTCTTC; CDR3aa: CAWSPRGAGQQFF
d_gene: -; j_gene: TRBJ1-2; abundance: -; v_gene: TRBV6-1; CDR3nt: TGTGCCAGCAGTGAAGGGGAGAACTATGGCTACACCTTC; CDR3aa: CASSEGENYGYTF
d_gene: -; j_gene: TRBJ2-3; abundance: -; v_gene: TRBV27; CDR3nt: TGTGCCAGCAGTTTATCAATGGGACACCCAGATACGCAGTATTTT; CDR3aa: CASSLSMGHPDTQYF
d_gene: TRBD1; j_gene: TRBJ1-4; abundance: -; v_gene: TRBV2; CDR3nt: TGTGCCAGCAGTAACCTTGGGACAGGGGAGGAAAAACTGTTTTTT; CDR3aa: CASSNLGTGEEKLFF
d_gene: TRBD1; j_gene: TRBJ1-2; abundance: -; v_gene: TRBV11-2; CDR3nt: TGTGCCAGCAGCTTAGATCTCGGGACAGCTAACTATGGCTACACCTTC; CDR3aa: CASSLDLGTANYGYTF
d_gene: TRBD2; j_gene: TRBJ2-7; abundance: -; v_gene: TRBV4-1; CDR3nt: TGCGCCAGCAGCCAAGCGGCTAGCGGGGGGTTTAATTCCTACGAGCAGTACTTC; CDR3aa: CASSQAASGGFNSYEQYF
d_gene: -; j_gene: TRBJ1-1; abundance: -; v_gene: TRBV27; CDR3nt: TGTGCCAGCAGTTTCACAGGAAACACTGAAGCTTTCTTT; CDR3aa: CASSFTGNTEAFF
d_gene: -; j_gene: TRBJ2-5; abundance: -; v_gene: TRBV5-1; CDR3nt: TGCGCCAGCACCTCGACTACGGGGGAGACCCAGTACTTC; CDR3aa: CASTSTTGETQYF
d_gene: -; j_gene: TRBJ1-4; abundance: -; v_gene: TRBV7-8; CDR3nt: TGTGCCAGCAGCTTAGTGCCCAGCAGGGGACCAAATGAAAAACTGTTTTTT; CDR3aa: CASSLVPSRGPNEKLFF
d_gene: -; j_gene: TRBJ1-1; abundance: once; v_gene: TRBV10-3; CDR3nt: TGTGCCATCAGTGGGGCCAGGGAGAACACTGAAGCTTTCTTT; CDR3aa: CAISGARENTEAFF
d_gene: -; j_gene: TRBJ1-1; abundance: -; v_gene: TRBV7-9; CDR3nt: TGTGCCAGCAGCCTAGGGAAAGGGGACACTGAAGCTTTCTTT; CDR3aa: CASSLGKGDTEAFF
d_gene: TRBD1; j_gene: TRBJ2-7; abundance: -; v_gene: TRBV4-1; CDR3nt: TGCGCCAGCAGCCAAGTCCGGGACAGGACCTACGAGCAGTACTTC; CDR3aa: CASSQVRDRTYEQYF
d_gene: -; j_gene: TRBJ2-3; abundance: -; v_gene: TRBV2; CDR3nt: TGTGCCAGCAGGAGGGAAGTCCTTAGCACAGATACGCAGTATTTT; CDR3aa: CASRREVLSTDTQYF
d_gene: -; j_gene: TRBJ2-7; abundance: -; v_gene: TRBV6-5; CDR3nt: TGTGCCAGCACCCTAAACCGTAGAGGGTCCGAGCAGTACTTC; CDR3aa: CASTLNRRGSEQYF